This is a list of T cell receptor beta chains from one sample in a study of spatial heterogeneity in lung cancer. TCRdb passed the 5' RACE reads through MiXCR, listing each CDR3 protein once. The table lists approximately 8,000 distinct CDR3 sequences, about 10% of them singletons. Sequences were derived from lung tumor tissue, sampled at surgery. Source of these receptors: a male donor with early-stage non-small cell lung cancer. Both conserved end residues are part of each CDR3. The D gene is left open where the match is weak. Not every row has a clone size; where given, it reads once, few, many or a size class.

many . TRBJ1-1 TRBV6-6 CASSPYRNTEAFF TGTGCCAGCAGTCCTTACAGGAACACTGAAGCTTTCTTT
few . TRBJ2-3 TRBV20-1 CSASASDATDTQYF TGCAGTGCTAGTGCCTCGGACGCAACAGATACGCAGTATTTT
many . TRBJ1-2 TRBV10-2 CASSPLPNLGDKGYTF TGCGCCAGCAGTCCCCTCCCCAATTTGGGGGACAAGGGCTACACCTTC
medium-sized . TRBJ2-3 TRBV15 CATSRDGHSSDTQYF TGTGCCACCAGCAGAGATGGTCACAGTTCAGATACGCAGTATTTT
many . TRBJ1-6 TRBV10-2 CASRDTGFSNSPLHF TGCGCCAGCAGAGACACAGGGTTTTCTAATTCACCCCTCCACTTT
medium-sized TRBD2 TRBJ2-1 TRBV6-1 CASSPREGRNNEQFF TGTGCCAGCAGTCCGAGGGAGGGTCGGAATAATGAGCAGTTCTTC
many TRBD2 TRBJ2-1 TRBV3-1 CASSQGLAGGAEQFF TGTGCCAGCAGCCAGGGACTAGCGGGAGGCGCTGAGCAGTTCTTC
many TRBD1 TRBJ1-4 TRBV6-1 CASSRDRGYEKLFF TGTGCCAGCAGTCGCGACAGGGGTTATGAAAAACTGTTTTTT
many TRBD1 TRBJ1-2 TRBV10-3 CAISESETGYTF TGTGCCATCAGTGAGTCGGAGACAGGGTACACCTTC
many TRBD2 TRBJ2-1 TRBV28 CASSGGGGGPYNEQFF TGTGCCAGCAGTGGGGGTGGGGGAGGGCCCTACAATGAGCAGTTCTTC
medium-sized TRBD2 TRBJ2-1 TRBV28 CASSRSGSFYNEQFF TGTGCCAGCAGTCGTAGCGGGAGCTTCTACAATGAGCAGTTCTTC
medium-sized . TRBJ2-7 TRBV28 CASSSETRAREQYF TGTGCCAGCAGTTCCGAAACTAGGGCGCGTGAGCAGTACTTC
medium-sized TRBD1 TRBJ1-2 TRBV7-2 CASSLARMAGGVDYGYTF TGTGCCAGCAGCTTAGCGCGCATGGCAGGGGGCGTCGACTATGGCTACACCTTC
many . TRBJ1-2 TRBV10-3 CAISEPGKAGYGYTF TGTGCCATCAGTGAACCCGGGAAAGCCGGCTATGGCTACACCTTC
many TRBD2 TRBJ2-3 TRBV9 CASSDPSGRQDTQYF TGTGCCAGCAGCGACCCCAGCGGGAGACAAGATACGCAGTATTTT
many . TRBJ1-1 TRBV5-1 CASSLIPPGRMNTEAFF TGCGCCAGCAGCTTGATCCCGCCGGGACGGATGAACACTGAAGCTTTCTTT
. . TRBJ2-1 TRBV3-1 CASSQASANAEQFF TGTGCCAGCAGCCAAGCGTCAGCCAACGCTGAGCAGTTCTTC
many . TRBJ2-1 TRBV11-2 CASTPSPVNEQFF TGTGCCAGCACCCCCTCGCCTGTCAATGAGCAGTTCTTC
medium-sized . TRBJ1-1 TRBV7-2 CASSWRTEAFF TGTGCCAGCAGCTGGCGAACTGAAGCTTTCTTT
many . TRBJ1-1 TRBV2 CAIQGITEAFF TGTGCCATCCAAGGGATTACTGAAGCTTTCTTT
many . TRBJ1-1 TRBV5-1 CASSLQGRLDTEAFF TGCGCCAGCAGCTTGCAGGGTCGGTTGGACACTGAAGCTTTCTTT
medium-sized . TRBJ1-4 TRBV6-5 CASSPGRAGEKLFF TGTGCCAGCAGCCCGGGGCGTGCGGGTGAAAAACTGTTTTTT
many . TRBJ1-5 TRBV20-1 CSASTGGNQPQHF TGCAGTGCGAGTACGGGGGGCAATCAGCCCCAGCATTTT
many . TRBJ2-3 TRBV9 CASSSRDSRFTDTQYF TGTGCCAGCAGCTCCCGGGACTCCCGTTTCACAGATACGCAGTATTTT
medium-sized . TRBJ2-6 TRBV6-4 CASSLDPLSGANVLTF TGTGCCAGCAGCCTCGACCCGTTATCCGGGGCCAACGTCCTGACTTTC
many TRBD2 TRBJ2-3 TRBV20-1 CSASGLAWRGATDTQYF TGCAGTGCTAGTGGGTTGGCCTGGCGGGGGGCCACAGATACGCAGTATTTT
medium-sized . TRBJ2-1 TRBV11-2 CASSFRQIYNEQFF TGTGCCAGCAGCTTCCGACAAATATACAATGAGCAGTTCTTC
medium-sized . TRBJ1-5 TRBV10-3 CAISFDGGNNQPQHF TGTGCCATCAGTTTCGACGGGGGAAACAATCAGCCCCAGCATTTT
medium-sized . TRBJ2-7 TRBV4-1 CASSLAAGAGVPYEQYF TGCGCCAGCAGTCTGGCCGCCGGTGCGGGCGTCCCCTACGAGCAGTACTTC
many TRBD1 TRBJ1-5 TRBV6-1 CASRIGQGGNQPQHF TGTGCCAGCAGAATCGGACAGGGAGGCAATCAGCCCCAGCATTTT
. TRBD2 TRBJ2-1 TRBV7-2 CASSLTGTSAHNEQFF TGTGCCAGCAGCTTAACCGGGACTAGTGCACACAATGAGCAGTTCTTC
medium-sized TRBD1 TRBJ1-2 TRBV25-1 CASSESTGIYGYTF TGTGCCAGCAGTGAGTCGACAGGGATCTATGGCTACACCTTC
many . TRBJ1-1 TRBV14 CASSQVSGRFTEAFF TGTGCCAGCAGCCAAGTGTCAGGGCGGTTCACTGAAGCTTTCTTT
many TRBD2 TRBJ2-5 TRBV5-1 CASSFSGGLQETQYF TGCGCCAGCAGCTTTAGCGGGGGCCTCCAAGAGACCCAGTACTTC
. TRBD1 TRBJ1-2 TRBV10-3 CAISGTGSTNYGYTF TGTGCCATCAGCGGGACAGGTTCTACTAACTATGGCTACACCTTC
. TRBD1 TRBJ1-5 TRBV19 CASSIGTGGSQPQHF TGTGCCAGTAGTATCGGGACAGGGGGTAGTCAGCCCCAGCATTTT
many . TRBJ1-5 TRBV6-1 CASSGNRISNQPQHF TGTGCCAGCAGTGGGAACAGGATTAGCAATCAGCCCCAGCATTTT
. TRBD1 TRBJ2-3 TRBV30 CAWSPYDRADTQYF TGTGCCTGGAGTCCCTATGACAGGGCAGATACGCAGTATTTT
many . TRBJ2-2 TRBV5-1 CASSLDPGAGELFF TGCGCCAGCAGCTTAGACCCGGGGGCCGGGGAGCTGTTTTTT
many . TRBJ1-1 TRBV10-3 CAISETSGAEAFF TGTGCCATCAGTGAAACTAGTGGGGCTGAAGCTTTCTTT
many . TRBJ2-3 TRBV24-1 CATSVGHGDGTQYF TGTGCCACCAGTGTAGGACACGGGGACGGTACGCAGTATTTT
medium-sized . TRBJ2-7 TRBV27 CASSLAGTGSYEQYF TGTGCCAGCAGTTTGGCCGGGACGGGTTCCTACGAGCAGTACTTC
many TRBD1 TRBJ2-2 TRBV28 CASRSQGAATGELFF TGTGCCAGCAGATCACAGGGGGCAGCCACCGGGGAGCTGTTTTTT
many TRBD2 TRBJ2-1 TRBV9 CASSVAAGVRNNEQFF TGTGCCAGCAGCGTAGCAGCGGGAGTAAGAAACAATGAGCAGTTCTTC
medium-sized . TRBJ2-2 TRBV6-1 CAGRAVSGFANTGELFF TGTGCCGGCAGGGCGGTTTCAGGGTTCGCGAACACCGGGGAGCTGTTTTTT
medium-sized . TRBJ1-1 TRBV7-9 CASSLVGGMFSTEAFF TGTGCCAGCAGCTTAGTTGGGGGAATGTTTAGCACTGAAGCTTTCTTT
medium-sized TRBD2 TRBJ2-7 TRBV7-3 CASSSGGSSYEQYF TGTGCCAGCAGCTCCGGCGGGAGCTCCTACGAGCAGTACTTC
many . TRBJ1-1 TRBV12-3/TRBV12-4 CASSQARLEAFF TGTGCCAGCAGTCAGGCCAGGCTTGAAGCTTTCTTT
few TRBD2 TRBJ2-7 TRBV7-6 CASSPGGDEQYF TGTGCCAGCAGCCCCGGGGGGGACGAGCAGTACTTC
many TRBD1 TRBJ2-3 TRBV6-1 CASTVQGNTQYF TGTGCCAGCACCGTACAGGGGAATACGCAGTATTTT
many . TRBJ1-4 TRBV4-2 CASSLGTAGEKLFF TGTGCCAGCAGCCTCGGGACGGCGGGAGAAAAACTGTTTTTT
. . TRBJ1-1 TRBV29-1 CSGLWGEAFF TGCAGCGGTCTTTGGGGCGAAGCTTTCTTT
many . TRBJ2-3 TRBV5-1 CASSLARGRDTQYF TGCGCCAGCAGCTTGGCCAGGGGAAGGGATACGCAGTATTTT
medium-sized . TRBJ2-4 TRBV5-1 CASSYWLAQGKDIQYF TGCGCCAGCAGCTACTGGCTGGCGCAGGGCAAGGACATTCAGTACTTC
many TRBD1 TRBJ2-7 TRBV20-1 CSARADRVSEQYF TGCAGTGCTAGAGCGGACAGGGTGTCTGAGCAGTACTTC
many . TRBJ2-3 TRBV5-1 CASSLGGGASTDTQYF TGCGCCAGCAGCTTGGGTGGCGGGGCTAGCACAGATACGCAGTATTTT
medium-sized . TRBJ2-7 TRBV5-1 CASSFDGGTFYEQYF TGCGCCAGCAGCTTTGATGGCGGGACATTCTACGAGCAGTACTTC
many TRBD1 TRBJ1-3 TRBV20-1 CSVDRSSGNTIYF TGCAGTGTGGACAGGTCCTCTGGAAACACCATATATTTT